The sequence of this T cell receptor beta chain was determined in a study of blood T cell repertoires in COVID-19. Authors' methods: Amplification of reference gene primers was used by the study to estimate nucleated cell counts. Clones were read by immunoSEQ multiplex PCR, and TCRdb kept only the in-frame ones, dropping some. V and J calls and clone size come straight from that table; D and trimming were deduced from the DNA. This sample has more than 85,000 clones; about nine tenths occur once, and the top ten carry roughly 4.3%. The germline V and J ends were trimmed by 1 base and 2 bases, with 7 bases remaining between them. In germline, CDR1 is SGHDT, CDR2 YYEEEE. The length of the CDR3 is 14 residues.

The chain carries TRBV5-6 and TRBJ1-3; D perhaps matches TRBD1 (6 bases). Material for sequencing was peripheral blood. The receptor's source is a man aged 18-30 years with acute or convalescent COVID-19. The DNA for the CDR3 is TGTGCCAGCAGCTTGCCAGGGGCTGGAAACACCATATATTTT. Amino acids: CASSLPGAGNTIYF.